Detailed here is one T cell receptor (beta chain). Its antigen is not identified. After constant-region reverse-primer amplification, full-length variable regions underwent semi-nested PCR with Nested Universal Primer A. TCRdb recomputed calls from the 5' RACE reads with MiXCR, one row per CDR3 protein. The sample has 30,000 or so distinct CDR3 sequences, more than 20% seen once. Tregs were sorted as CD4+CD25+CD127-/low cells. Study findings and constraints: Whole repertoires were not studied in the larger cohort, only one V-J beta rearrangement. The TCR gene usage of tumor memory CD4+ T cells clustered together with blood and lymph node memory CD4+ cells and with lymph node naive CD4+ cells.

V was cut by 3 bases and J by 2 bases, with 7 bases left in between. The CDR3 extends over 14 amino acids. Per the germline V gene, CDR1 is KGHSH and CDR2 is LQKENI. This rearrangement joins TRBV18 to TRBJ1-4; D is uncertain. The sequenced sample was tumor-infiltrating Tregs sorted from the breast tumor. The receptor was isolated from a female donor with breast cancer. DNA for the CDR3: TGTGCCAGCTCACCGACGACCACTAATGAAAAACTGTTTTTT. Its protein product is CASSPTTTNEKLFF.